This TCR beta chain emerged from a study of T cell changes during pregnancy in multiple sclerosis. Germline values: CDR1 MGHRA, CDR2 YSYEKL. The CDR3 covers 16 residues. J lost 1 base, V lost 4 bases, and 9 bases had no gene match. Sequenced by immunoSEQ multiplex PCR; TCRdb stores in-frame clones only, minus some. Of fewer than 60,000 clones in the sample, approximately 94% were seen once. The source was CD4+ T cells from peripheral blood mononuclear cells, collected in the third trimester of pregnancy. The V gene is TRBV4-1, the J gene TRBJ2-5; 7 bases are shared with TRBD1. The receptor's source is a female donor with multiple sclerosis, enrolled in a pregnancy study. The CDR3 is CASSPKTGQGQETQYF. The CDR3 DNA is TGCGCCAGCAGCCCGAAGACAGGGCAGGGCCAAGAGACCCAGTACTTC.